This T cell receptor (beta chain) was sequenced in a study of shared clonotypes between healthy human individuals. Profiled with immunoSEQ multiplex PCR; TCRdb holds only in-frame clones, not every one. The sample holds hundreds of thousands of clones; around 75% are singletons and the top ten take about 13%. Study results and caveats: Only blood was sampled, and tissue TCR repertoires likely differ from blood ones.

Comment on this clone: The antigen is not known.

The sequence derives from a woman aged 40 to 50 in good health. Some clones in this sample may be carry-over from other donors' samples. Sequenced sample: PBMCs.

The DNA for the CDR3 is TGCAGCGTTGGGACTAGCGGGAGAAGGGCCTACGAGCAGTACTTC. Its protein product is CSVGTSGRRAYEQYF. The chain has TRBV29-1 and TRBJ2-7; 13 bases fit TRBD2. V lost 4 bases to trimming and J lost 2 bases; unmatched junction nucleotides: 5. The germline V gene has CDR1 SQVTM and CDR2 ANQGSEA. The CDR3 extends over 15 amino acids.